These 5 T cell receptor beta chains came from one sample sequenced in a study of CD8+ T cells in alopecia areata. TCR sequencing used cDNA made by reverse transcription of extracted RNA. Generated by immunoSEQ multiplex PCR, the TCRdb table keeps only in-frame clones and is missing some. The profile shows around 29,000 clones, over 60% of them singletons. The sample consisted of NKG2D-low CD8+ T cells sorted from blood. These receptors were collected from a human donor with alopecia areata.

Comment on this clone: Other DNA sequences in this sample translate to the same CDR3. The chain joins TRBV29-1 to TRBJ2-7; D may correspond to TRBD1 or TRBD2 (5 bases each). CDR3 length: 14 residues. Germline CDR1 and CDR2: SQVTM and ANQGSEA. Trimming removed 0 bases at V and 1 base at J, with 10 bases between. This CDR3 reads CSVEDRGPSYEQYF. CDR3 DNA: TGCAGCGTTGAAGACCGGGGCCCTTCCTACGAGCAGTACTTC.

The chain carries TRBV9 and TRBJ2-4, with D unresolved. The V gene's germline CDR1 is SGDLS and CDR2 YYNGEE. This CDR3 region has 11 residues. V lost 4 bases to trimming and J lost 7 bases, with 6 bases between them. CDR3 residues: CASSSQNIQYF. CDR3 sequence (DNA): TGTGCCAGCAGCAGTCAGAACATTCAGTACTTC.

The chain uses TRBV30 and TRBJ2-1; no clear D. V was shortened by 0 bases and J by 7 bases, with 13 bases between the two germline ends. CDR1 GTSNPN and CDR2 SVGIG come from the germline V gene (reference sequence). There are 14 residues in the CDR3. CDR3 loop: CAWSVTSEPNEQFF. CDR3 DNA sequence: TGTGCCTGGAGTGTAACCAGCGAGCCTAATGAGCAGTTCTTC.

The chain recombines TRBV19 with TRBJ1-1; 7 nucleotides line up with TRBD1. CDR3 length: 16 amino acids. V shed 1 base and J 0 bases; nucleotides not matched to a gene: 5. Looked up from germline, CDR1 is LNHDA and CDR2 is SQIVND (reference sequence). The CDR3 spells CASSIALDRVNTEAFF. The CDR3 nucleotides are TGTGCCAGTAGTATAGCCCTCGACAGGGTGAACACTGAAGCTTTCTTT.

The chain has TRBV4-3 and TRBJ2-3; TRBD2 agrees at 9 bases. The CDR3 sequence is 19 residues long. Germline CDR1 reads LGHNA; CDR2 reads YSLEER. V was clipped by 0 bases and J by 5 bases; unmatched bases: 15. The CDR3 here is CASSQDSLGLAGMRDTQYF. The CDR3 nucleotides are TGCGCCAGCAGCCAAGATTCCCTTGGGCTAGCGGGAATGAGAGATACGCAGTATTTT.